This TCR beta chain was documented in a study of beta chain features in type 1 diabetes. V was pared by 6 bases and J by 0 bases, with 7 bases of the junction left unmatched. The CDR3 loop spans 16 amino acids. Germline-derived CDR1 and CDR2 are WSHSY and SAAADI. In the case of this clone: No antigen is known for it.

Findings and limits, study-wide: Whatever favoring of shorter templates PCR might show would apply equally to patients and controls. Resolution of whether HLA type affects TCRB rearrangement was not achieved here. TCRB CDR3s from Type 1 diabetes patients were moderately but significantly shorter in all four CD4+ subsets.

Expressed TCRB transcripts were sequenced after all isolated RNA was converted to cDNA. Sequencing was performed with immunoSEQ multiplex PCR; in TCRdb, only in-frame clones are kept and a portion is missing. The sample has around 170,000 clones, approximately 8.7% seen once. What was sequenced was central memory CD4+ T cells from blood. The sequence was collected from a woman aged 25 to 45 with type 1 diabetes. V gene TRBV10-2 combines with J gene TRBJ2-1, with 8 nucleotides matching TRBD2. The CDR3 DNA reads TGCGCCAGCAGCGGATCGGGGGGGGGCTCCTACAATGAGCAGTTCTTC. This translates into CASSGSGGGSYNEQFF.